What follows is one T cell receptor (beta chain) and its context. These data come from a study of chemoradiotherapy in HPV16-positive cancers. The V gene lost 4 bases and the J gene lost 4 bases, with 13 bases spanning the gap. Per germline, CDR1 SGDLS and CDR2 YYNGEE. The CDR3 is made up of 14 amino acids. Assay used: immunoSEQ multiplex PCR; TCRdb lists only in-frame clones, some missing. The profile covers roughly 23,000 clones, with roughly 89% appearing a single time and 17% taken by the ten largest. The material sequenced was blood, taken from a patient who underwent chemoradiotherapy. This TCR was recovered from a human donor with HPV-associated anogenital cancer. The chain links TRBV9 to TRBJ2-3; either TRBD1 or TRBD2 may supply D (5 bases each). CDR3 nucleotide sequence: TGTGCCAGCAGCTTCGGGACGGAGGCAGATACGCAGTATTTT. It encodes CASSFGTEADTQYF. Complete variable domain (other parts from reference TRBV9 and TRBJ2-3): DSGVTQTPKHLITATGQRVTLRCSPRSGDLSVYWYQQSLDQGLQFLIQYYNGEERAKGNILERFSAQQFPDLHSELNLSSLELGDSALYFCASSFGTEADTQYFGPGTRLTVL.